Included here is one T cell receptor beta chain sequence, with context. Libraries were prepared by immunoSEQ multiplex PCR; TCRdb keeps only in-frame clonotypes and omits some of them. The data show roughly 59,000 clones, about 81% seen once. This record belongs to a study of blood T cell repertoires in COVID-19. Turning to the study itself: Samples taken during acute and convalescent COVID-19 were collected in the United States, Italy and Spain. PBMCs, B-cell-depleted T cells, or T cells were the source of the cDNA or gDNA that made up the material.

This CDR3 spans 16 amino acids. The V and J ends lost 0 bases and 9 bases respectively, with 21 bases between them. The germline V gene encodes CDR1 GTSNPN and CDR2 SVGIG (reference sequence). Source material: peripheral blood. V and J are TRBV30 and TRBJ1-5; unclear D gene. This TCR came from a man older than 75 with acute or convalescent COVID-19. The CDR3 coding sequence is TGTGCCTGGAGTGTAGCGGCCGCCGTCTCTATATGGCCCCAGCATTTT. Amino acids: CAWSVAAAVSIWPQHF.